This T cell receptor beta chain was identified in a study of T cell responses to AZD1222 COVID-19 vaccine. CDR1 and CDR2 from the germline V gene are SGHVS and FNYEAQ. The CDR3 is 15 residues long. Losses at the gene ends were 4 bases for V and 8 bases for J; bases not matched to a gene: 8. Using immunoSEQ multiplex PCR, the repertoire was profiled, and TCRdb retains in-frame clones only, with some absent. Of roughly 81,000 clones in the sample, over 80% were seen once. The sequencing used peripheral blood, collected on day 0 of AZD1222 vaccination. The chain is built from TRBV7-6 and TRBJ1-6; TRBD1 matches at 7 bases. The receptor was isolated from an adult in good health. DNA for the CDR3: TGTGCCAGCAGCTCCCGACAGGGTTTGGATTCACCCCTCCACTTT. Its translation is CASSSRQGLDSPLHF.